The TCR beta chain described here comes from a study of metastatic and nonmetastatic thyroid tumors. Study information: Repertoire comparison spanned blood and tumor or nodule tissue of malignant and benign thyroid patients.

Findings of the study overall: TCR beta diversity was reportedly significantly higher in malignant thyroid tumors than benign nodules, in blood and tumor.

Worth noting for this clone: Its antigen is unidentified.

As handled by the study authors: Differences in CDR3 between clinicopathological groups were drawn on to build a classifier intended to discriminate distant-metastatic papillary thyroid cancer patients. From the PCR reads, TCRdb re-called clones with MiXCR. The V and J calls were not made by the authors but by TCRdb's processing. Among more than 13,000 clones listed, about 29% were seen once. Trimming cost V 8 bases and J 0 bases, with 14 bases left between them. Germline lookup yields CDR1 SQVTM and CDR2 ANQGSEA. The CDR3 contains 14 residues. None of the patients had undergone any treatment ahead of thyroid surgery.

The gene calls are TRBV29-1 and TRBJ2-1; the D gene is possibly TRBD2 (6 bases). The sequence was collected from a male donor with papillary thyroid cancer or a benign thyroid nodule (not recorded which). Some clones in this sample may be carry-over from other donors' samples. The sequencing input was tumor tissue. CDR3 bases: TGCAGCACCCCCGGGACTGGCTCCTACAATGAGCAGTTCTTC. Protein: CSTPGTGSYNEQFF.